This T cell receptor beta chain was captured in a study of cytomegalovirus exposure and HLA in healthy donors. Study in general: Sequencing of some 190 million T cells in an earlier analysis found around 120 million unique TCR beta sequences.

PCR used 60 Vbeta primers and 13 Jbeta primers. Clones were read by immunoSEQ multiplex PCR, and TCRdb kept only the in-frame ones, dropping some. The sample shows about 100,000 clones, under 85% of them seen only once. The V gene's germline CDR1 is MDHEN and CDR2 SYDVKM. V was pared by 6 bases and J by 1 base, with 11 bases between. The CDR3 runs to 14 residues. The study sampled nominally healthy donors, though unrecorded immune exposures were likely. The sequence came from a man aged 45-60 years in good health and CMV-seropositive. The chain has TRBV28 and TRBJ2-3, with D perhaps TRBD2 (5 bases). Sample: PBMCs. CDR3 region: CASRLRRGTDTQYF. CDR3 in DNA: TGTGCCAGCAGACTGCGGCGGGGCACAGATACGCAGTATTTT.